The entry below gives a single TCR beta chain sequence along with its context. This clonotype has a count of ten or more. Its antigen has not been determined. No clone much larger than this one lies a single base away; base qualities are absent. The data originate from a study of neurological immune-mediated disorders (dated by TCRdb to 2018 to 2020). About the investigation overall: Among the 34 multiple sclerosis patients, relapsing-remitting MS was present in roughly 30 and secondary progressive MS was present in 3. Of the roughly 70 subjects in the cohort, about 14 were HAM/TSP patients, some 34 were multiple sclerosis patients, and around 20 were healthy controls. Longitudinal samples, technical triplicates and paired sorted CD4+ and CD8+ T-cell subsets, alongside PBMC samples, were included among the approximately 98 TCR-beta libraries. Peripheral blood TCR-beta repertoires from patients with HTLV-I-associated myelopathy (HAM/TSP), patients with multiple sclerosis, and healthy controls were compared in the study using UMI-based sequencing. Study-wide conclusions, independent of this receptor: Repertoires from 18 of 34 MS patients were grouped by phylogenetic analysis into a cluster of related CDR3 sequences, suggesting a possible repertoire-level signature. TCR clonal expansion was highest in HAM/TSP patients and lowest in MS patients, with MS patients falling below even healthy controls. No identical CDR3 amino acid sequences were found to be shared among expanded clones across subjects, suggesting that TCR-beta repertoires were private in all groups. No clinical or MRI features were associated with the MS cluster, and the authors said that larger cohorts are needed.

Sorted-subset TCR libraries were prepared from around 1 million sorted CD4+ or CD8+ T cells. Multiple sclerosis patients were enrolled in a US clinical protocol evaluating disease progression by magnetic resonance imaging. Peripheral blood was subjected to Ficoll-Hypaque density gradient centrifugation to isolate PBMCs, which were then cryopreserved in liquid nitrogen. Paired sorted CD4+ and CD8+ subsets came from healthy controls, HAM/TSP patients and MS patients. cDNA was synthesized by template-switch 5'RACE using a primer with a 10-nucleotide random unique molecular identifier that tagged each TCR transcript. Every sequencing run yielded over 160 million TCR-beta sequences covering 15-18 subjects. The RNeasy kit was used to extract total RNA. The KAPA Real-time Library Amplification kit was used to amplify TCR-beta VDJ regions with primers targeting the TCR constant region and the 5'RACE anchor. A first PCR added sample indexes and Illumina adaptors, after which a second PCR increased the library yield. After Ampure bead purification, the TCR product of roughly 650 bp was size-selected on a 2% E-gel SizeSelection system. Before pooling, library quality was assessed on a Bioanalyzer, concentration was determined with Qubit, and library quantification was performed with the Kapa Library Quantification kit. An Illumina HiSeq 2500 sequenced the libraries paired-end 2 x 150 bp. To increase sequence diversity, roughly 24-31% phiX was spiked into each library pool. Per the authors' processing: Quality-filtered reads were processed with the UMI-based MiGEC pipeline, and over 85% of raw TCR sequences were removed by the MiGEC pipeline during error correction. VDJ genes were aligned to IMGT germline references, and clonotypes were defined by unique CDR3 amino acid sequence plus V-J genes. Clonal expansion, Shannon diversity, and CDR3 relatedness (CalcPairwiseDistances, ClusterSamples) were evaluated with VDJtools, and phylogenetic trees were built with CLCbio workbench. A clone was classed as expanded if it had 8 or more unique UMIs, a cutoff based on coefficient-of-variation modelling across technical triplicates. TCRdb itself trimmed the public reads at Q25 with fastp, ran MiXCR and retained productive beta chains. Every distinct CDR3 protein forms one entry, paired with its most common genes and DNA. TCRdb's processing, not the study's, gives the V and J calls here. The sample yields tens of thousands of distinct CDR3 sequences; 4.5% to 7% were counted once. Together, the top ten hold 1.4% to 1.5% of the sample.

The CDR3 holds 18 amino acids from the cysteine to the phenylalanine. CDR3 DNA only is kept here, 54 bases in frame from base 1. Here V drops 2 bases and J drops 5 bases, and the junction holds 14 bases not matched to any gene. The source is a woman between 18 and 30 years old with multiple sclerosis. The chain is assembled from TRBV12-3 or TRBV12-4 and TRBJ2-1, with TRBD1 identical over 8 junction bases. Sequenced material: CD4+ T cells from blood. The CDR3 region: CASSLSPDRGRTHNEQFF. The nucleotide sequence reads TGTGCCAGCAGTTTATCGCCCGACAGGGGACGCACACACAATGAGCAGTTCTTC.